This passage covers 24 T cell receptor beta chains from one sample sequenced in a study of shared clonotypes between healthy human individuals. Here immunoSEQ multiplex PCR was the method, and the copy in TCRdb shows in-frame clones only, minus some. The sample yields about 490,000 clones, 60% to 80% seen once. The sample taken for sequencing was PBMCs. Every receptor here comes from a woman aged 40 to 50 in good health. Some clones in this sample may be carry-over from other donors' samples.

The CDR3 here is CASSLTYGTGSGYTF. The CDR3, as DNA: TGTGCCAGCAGTTTGACTTATGGGACAGGGAGCGGCTACACCTTC. J is TRBJ1-2 and V is TRBV27, with 9 positions matching TRBD1. The germline gives CDR1 MNHEY, CDR2 SMNVEV (reference sequence). This CDR3 has 15 residues. V gave up 3 bases and J gave up 8 bases; unmatched junction bases: 10.

This clone was observed a few times. Other nucleotide sequences from this sample produce the same CDR3. CDR3 residues: CASSPDRASYEQYF. The CDR3 nucleotides are TGTGCCAGCAGCCCGGACAGAGCCTCCTACGAGCAGTACTTC. This chain connects TRBV2 to TRBJ2-7; tentative D call: TRBD1 (6 bases). The germline gives CDR1 SNHLY, CDR2 FYNNEI. Trimming took off 6 bases at V and 0 bases at J, with 12 bases between the two ends. The CDR3 loop spans 14 amino acids.

This chain uses TRBV11-2 with TRBJ2-5; 7 bases line up with TRBD1. This CDR3 spans 17 amino acids. Looked up from germline, CDR1 is SGHAT and CDR2 is FQNNGV. V was clipped by 2 bases and J by 2 bases; unmatched bases: 11. The DNA of the CDR3 is TGTGCCAGCAGCTTAAGTGCGCCAGGGGGATCTCAAGAGACCCAGTACTTC. Translated, it gives CASSLSAPGGSQETQYF.

This chain uses TRBV5-1 with TRBJ2-6; 10 nucleotides match TRBD1. Germline values: CDR1 SGHRS, CDR2 YFSETQ. The CDR3 has 17 amino acids. V shed 9 bases, J shed 0 bases, and the junction held 9 bases outside the gene matches. CDR3 region: CATAGTGAASGANVLTF. CDR3 bases: TGCGCCACTGCCGGGACAGGGGCCGCCTCTGGGGCCAACGTCCTGACTTTC.

The chain employs TRBV6-1 and TRBJ2-5; the D call may be TRBD1 or TRBD2 (5 bases each). Gene TRBJ2-7 matches the end of the DNA better, so the J call may be wrong. CDR1 and CDR2 (germline): MNHNS, SASEGT. This CDR3 region has 15 residues. This chain's CDR3 is CASNELGQGSYEQYF. The CDR3 nucleotides are TGTGCCAGCAACGAACTAGGACAAGGCTCGTACGAGCAGTACTTC.

J is TRBJ2-5 and V is TRBV5-4, with 7 bases matching TRBD1. The length of the CDR3 is 14 residues. Germline CDR1 is SGHNT and CDR2 is YYREEE (reference sequence). V was clipped by 4 bases and J by 5 bases; unmatched bases: 8. The CDR3, as DNA: TGTGCCAGCAGCCCACAGGGGCTAGGGGAGACCCAGTACTTC. Translated: CASSPQGLGETQYF.

Here the CDR3 DNA reads TGTGCCAGCAGTGCACACGTAGCGGGAAAAACAGATACGCAGTATTTT. It encodes CASSAHVAGKTDTQYF. The rearrangement links TRBV6-6 to TRBJ2-3; 8 bases align to TRBD2. The CDR3 is made up of 16 amino acids. The germline gives CDR1 MNHNY, CDR2 SVGAGI (reference sequence). V lost 5 bases and J lost 3; bases outside the gene matches: 10.

This chain joins TRBV18 and TRBJ2-5, with D tentatively TRBD2 (5 bases). The CDR3 runs 14 residues. Per germline, CDR1 KGHSH and CDR2 LQKENI. V was trimmed by 6 bases and J by 4 bases, leaving 15 bases between them. DNA of the CDR3: TGTGCCAGCTCCGATGGGAGCGGAGGAGAGACCCAGTACTTC. Translating gives CASSDGSGGETQYF.

On this clone: A far larger clone is one base from this, pointing to a likely read error. Within the sample, other DNA sequences also encode this same CDR3. The chain is built from TRBV18 and TRBJ2-2; D unclear. Germline lookup yields CDR1 KGHSH and CDR2 LQKENI. Trimming shortened V by 3 bases and J by 7 bases, and 9 bases separated the two germline ends. The CDR3 loop spans 13 amino acids. CDR3 region: CASSPNPGGELFF. CDR3 DNA: TGTGCCAGCTCACCCAACCCGGGCGGGGAGCTGTTTTTT.

The rearrangement links TRBV28 to TRBJ2-5; TRBD2 aligns across 14 bases. TRBJ2-7 explains the end of the DNA better; the J call may be wrong. The length of the CDR3 is 16 residues. Germline V lookup: CDR1 MDHEN, CDR2 SYDVKM. CDR3 residues: CASSTGTSGRIYEQYF. DNA of the CDR3: TGTGCCAGCAGTACAGGGACTAGCGGGAGAATTTACGAGCAGTACTTC.

This chain links TRBV5-1 with TRBJ2-5; 12 bases align to TRBD2. Losses at the gene ends were 3 bases for V and 5 bases for J; bases not matched to a gene: 14. CDR1 and CDR2 (germline): SGHRS, YFSETQ. The CDR3 contains 18 residues. The CDR3 DNA sequence: TGCGCCAGCAGCTCTCGCCTAGCGGGAGGGTTTAACCGGGAGACCCAGTACTTC. It translates to CASSSRLAGGFNRETQYF.

The chain recombines TRBV2 with TRBJ2-5; TRBD2 is a possible D gene (6 bases). Looked up from germline, CDR1 is SNHLY and CDR2 is FYNNEI. V lost 3 bases and J 4 bases, leaving 12 bases between the germline ends. CDR3 length equals 14 residues. Here the CDR3 DNA reads TGTGCCAGCAGTGAGGACTATAGGATAGAGACCCAGTACTTC. It translates to CASSEDYRIETQYF.

The chain carries TRBV5-6 and TRBJ2-1; 9 positions match TRBD2. Trimming took 4 bases from V and 8 from J; bases not matched to a gene: 13. This CDR3 contains 16 residues. CDR1 and CDR2 (germline): SGHDT, YYEEEE. The CDR3: CASSQRLAAYNYEQFF. The CDR3 DNA sequence: TGTGCCAGCAGCCAAAGACTAGCGGCCTACAATTATGAGCAGTTCTTC.

The chain has TRBV6-6 and TRBJ1-3, with no clear D. Germline values: CDR1 MNHNY, CDR2 SVGAGI (reference sequence). V lost 0 bases to trimming and J lost 9 bases, with 6 bases between them. The CDR3 has 12 amino acids. The CDR3 loop is CASSYSGGTIYF. CDR3 coding DNA: TGTGCCAGCAGTTACTCGGGTGGCACCATATATTTT.

This clone was recorded a few times. This sequence joins TRBV4-2 and TRBJ2-7; 11 bases fit TRBD2. The CDR3 contains 16 residues. Germline V gives CDR1 LGHNA, CDR2 YNFKEQ. With 4 bases clipped from V and 0 bases from J, the junction kept 5 bases outside the gene matches. This CDR3 reads CASSPGTSGDSYEQYF. The CDR3 nucleotides are TGTGCCAGCAGCCCCGGGACTAGCGGAGACTCCTACGAGCAGTACTTC.

This chain connects TRBV7-2 to TRBJ2-7; D is possibly TRBD2 (6 bases). V was clipped by 2 bases and J by 5 bases, with 19 bases between them. The CDR3 is made up of 16 amino acids. CDR1 is SGHTA, CDR2 FQGNSA, per germline. CDR3 nucleotide sequence: TGTGCCAGCAGCTTAAGGCCGGGACTCCTTGGGGACGAGCAGTACTTC. It codes for CASSLRPGLLGDEQYF.

The rearrangement joins TRBV6-4 to TRBJ2-1, with D perhaps being TRBD1 or TRBD2 (5 bases each). The length of the CDR3 is 13 residues. Trimming removed 9 bases at V and 5 bases at J, with 14 bases between. Germline CDR1 reads MRHNA; CDR2 reads SNTAGT. In nucleotides, the CDR3 is TGTGCCAGTTCTCCGGGGCCAGACAATGAGCAGTTCTTC. It encodes CASSPGPDNEQFF.

The chain couples TRBV21-1 to TRBJ2-1. TRBV21-1 counts as a pseudogene. This CDR3 has 16 amino acids. The CDR3, as DNA: TGTGCCAGCAGCAAATCCCGGGGGCAGAACCACAATGAGCAGTTCTTC. Protein sequence: CASSKSRGQNHNEQFF.

This CDR3 reads CASSWTSGRTSTDTQYF. The DNA of the CDR3 is TGTGCCAGCAGCTGGACTAGCGGGAGGACTAGCACAGATACGCAGTATTTT. The chain uses TRBV7-8 and TRBJ2-3, with 14 bases that match TRBD2. The length of the CDR3 is 17 residues. The V and J ends lost 4 bases and 0 bases, in that order; junction bases with no gene match: 3. Germline CDR1 reads SGHVS; CDR2 reads FQNEAQ. Full variable domain (outside the CDR3, taken from reference TRBV7-8 and TRBJ2-3): GAGVSQSPRYKVAKRGQDVALRCDPISGHVSLFWYQQALGQGPEFLTYFQNEAQLDKSGLPSDRFFAERPEGSVSTLKIQRTQQEDSAVYLCASSWTSGRTSTDTQYFGPGTRLTVL.

The V and J genes are TRBV23-1 and TRBJ2-7; 7 bases line up with TRBD1. TRBV23-1 is flagged as an ORF with uncertain function. CDR3 size: 14 residues. V shed 4 bases and J 0 bases; nucleotides not matched to a gene: 3. The CDR3 loop reads CASSRDRPSYEQYF. In DNA form, the CDR3 reads TGCGCCAGCAGTCGGGACAGACCCTCCTACGAGCAGTACTTC.

Regarding this clone: A much larger clone sits a single nucleotide away, making a read error possible. The rearrangement links TRBV10-3 to TRBJ2-3; D call uncertain. CDR3 length equals 15 residues. Trimming removed 0 bases from V and 4 bases from J, with 11 bases in between. In germline, CDR1 is ENHRY, CDR2 SYGVKD. The CDR3 DNA reads TGTGCCATCAGTGAGTCGGGCGGCGGAGCAGATACGCAGTATTTT. Amino acid sequence: CAISESGGGADTQYF.

The rearrangement uses TRBV10-3 and TRBJ2-7; 8 bases are a match to TRBD2. This CDR3 contains 13 residues. V was clipped by 10 bases and J by 2 bases; unmatched bases: 7. Germline CDR1 and CDR2: ENHRY and SYGVKD. DNA for the CDR3: TGTGCCACCCGTCACGGGAGGGCCTACGAGCAGTACTTC. Translated: CATRHGRAYEQYF.

The chain recombines TRBV7-6 with TRBJ1-3, with a weak D call TRBD1 (6 bases). Germline assignment: CDR1 SGHVS and CDR2 FNYEAQ. The V end lost 1 base, the J end lost 4 bases, and 17 bases lay between the germline ends. The CDR3 runs 17 residues. CDR3 amino acids: CASSLVVAGGQGNTIYF. The CDR3, as DNA: TGTGCCAGCAGCTTAGTCGTGGCGGGGGGCCAGGGAAACACCATATATTTT.

The genes are TRBV28 and TRBJ2-3; D not certain. This CDR3 has 16 amino acids. V lost 3 bases and J lost 0, with 13 bases in between. Germline loops: CDR1 MDHEN, CDR2 SYDVKM. For the CDR3, the DNA is TGTGCCAGCAGTTTGTCGTTGGGCAGTAGCACAGATACGCAGTATTTT. This gives the protein CASSLSLGSSTDTQYF.